The 10 T cell receptor beta chains reported below all come from one sample, sequenced in a study of technical replicates of blood from several donors. TCRdb's table, derived via immunoSEQ multiplex PCR, lists solely in-frame clones and lacks some. The sample records about 68,000 clones, around 97% being singletons. Sequencing was performed on T cells isolated from PBMCs. These receptors were taken from a human donor in good health.

V usage is TRBV10-3 and J usage is TRBJ2-7, with 7 bases aligning to TRBD2. This CDR3 has 13 amino acids. Germline V gene sequence: CDR1 ENHRY, CDR2 SYGVKD. Trimming removed 10 bases from V and 0 bases from J; junction bases left unmatched: 6. In nucleotides, the CDR3 is TGTGCCACGCTAGCGGACTACTCCTACGAGCAGTACTTC. Its translation: CATLADYSYEQYF.

The chain employs TRBV7-8 and TRBJ2-1; D unclear. The V end lost 1 base, the J end lost 9 bases, and 4 bases lay between the germline ends. CDR1 and CDR2 (germline): SGHVS, FQNEAQ. The CDR3 totals 11 residues. The CDR3 sequence: CASSLVSEQFF. The CDR3, as DNA: TGTGCCAGCAGCTTAGTCAGTGAGCAGTTCTTC.

The chain recombines TRBV25-1 with TRBJ2-1; the match to TRBD2 covers 12 bases. V trimming: 5 bases; J trimming: 6 bases; junction bases outside the gene matches: 5. Germline values: CDR1 MGHDK, CDR2 SYGVNS. The CDR3 covers 15 residues. CDR3 in amino acids: CASSRLAGAFNEQFF. The CDR3 DNA reads as TGTGCCAGCAGTAGACTAGCGGGAGCCTTCAATGAGCAGTTCTTC.

With regard to this clone: This sample also contains other DNA sequences that code for the same CDR3. The chain is built from TRBV6-5 and TRBJ1-2, with TRBD1 matching 10 bases. Germline loops: CDR1 MNHEY, CDR2 SVGAGI. The CDR3 extends over 13 amino acids. V shed 2 bases and J 7 bases; nucleotides not matched to a gene: 1. This chain's CDR3 is CASSYGTGAGYTF. The DNA for the CDR3 is TGTGCCAGCAGTTACGGGACAGGGGCTGGCTACACCTTC.

The V and J genes are TRBV7-2 and TRBJ2-7; D may be TRBD2 (6 bases). V lost 4 bases and J lost 3, with 13 bases in between. The CDR3 has 14 amino acids. CDR1 and CDR2 from the germline V gene are SGHTA and FQGNSA. The CDR3 DNA reads TGTGCCAGCAGCTCGGGAGTACCAAACTACGAGCAGTACTTC. It yields the protein CASSSGVPNYEQYF.

The chain is built from TRBV7-2 and TRBJ2-5; 7 bases map to TRBD2. Germline lookup yields CDR1 SGHTA and CDR2 FQGNSA. The CDR3 is 14 amino acids. V lost 6 bases and J lost 2; bases outside the gene matches: 6. The CDR3 nucleotides are TGTGCCAGCAGGATAGGGACTACTCAAGAGACCCAGTACTTC. Protein sequence: CASRIGTTQETQYF.

The chain has TRBV6-5 and TRBJ1-2; a possible D gene is TRBD1 (6 bases). Trimming removed 0 bases from V and 8 bases from J, with 13 bases in between. Germline assignment: CDR1 MNHEY and CDR2 SVGAGI. The length of the CDR3 is 14 residues. CDR3: CASSYSWGGRGYTF. CDR3 DNA: TGTGCCAGCAGTTACTCGTGGGGGGGGCGAGGCTACACCTTC.

This chain connects TRBV4-2 to TRBJ2-5, with a tentative D call TRBD2 (5 bases). The V gene lost 0 bases and the J gene lost 1 base, with 15 bases spanning the gap. CDR3 length equals 17 residues. Germline assignment: CDR1 LGHNA and CDR2 YNFKEQ. CDR3 region: CASSQDPGTATQETQYF. The CDR3 region has the DNA TGTGCCAGCAGCCAAGATCCGGGAACAGCCACCCAAGAGACCCAGTACTTC.

This chain uses TRBV2 with TRBJ2-2; tentative D call: TRBD2 (6 bases). V shed 6 bases and J shed 5 bases, with 16 bases lying between them. The CDR3 is 15 amino acids. Germline values: CDR1 SNHLY, CDR2 FYNNEI. CDR3 sequence: CASRAWRDGTGELFF. Here the CDR3 DNA reads TGTGCCAGCAGAGCCTGGAGGGACGGGACCGGGGAGCTGTTTTTT.

V usage is TRBV30 and J usage is TRBJ1-5, with TRBD1 identical over 9 bases. The V and J ends lost 2 bases and 7 bases, in that order; junction bases with no gene match: 3. Germline assignment: CDR1 GTSNPN and CDR2 SVGIG (reference sequence). The CDR3 runs to 13 residues. The CDR3 sequence is CAWSPDRGQPQHF. The CDR3 DNA reads TGTGCCTGGAGTCCGGACAGGGGCCAGCCCCAGCATTTT.